The 28 T cell receptor beta chains below were found in one sample sequenced in a study of blood T cell repertoires in COVID-19. Assay used: immunoSEQ multiplex PCR; TCRdb lists only in-frame clones, some missing. Of around 230,000 clones listed, 80% to 90% are singletons. Sample: peripheral blood. These receptor sequences come from a woman aged 45-60 years with acute or convalescent COVID-19.

This chain uses TRBV6-2 or TRBV6-3 with TRBJ2-1, with 9 positions matching TRBD1. This CDR3 has 16 amino acids. Germline V gene lookup returns CDR1 MNHEY and CDR2 SVGEGT. J lost 1 base, V lost 2 bases, and 3 bases had no gene match. CDR3 amino acids: CASSYAGTGSYNEQFF. In DNA, the CDR3 is TGTGCCAGCAGTTACGCCGGGACAGGGTCCTACAATGAGCAGTTCTTC.

This rearrangement joins TRBV11-3 to TRBJ2-1; 10 bases match TRBD2. The V segment lost 4 bases and the J segment 7 bases; nucleotides outside the gene matches: 7. Per germline, CDR1 SGHNT and CDR2 YENEEA. The CDR3 runs to 15 residues. CDR3 coding DNA: TGTGCCAGCAGCTCAGGACTAGCGGAGAGGAATGAGCAGTTCTTC. It yields the protein CASSSGLAERNEQFF.

A single count supports this clone. A junction end diverges from the germline sequence, so it may reflect a read error. The V gene is TRBV11-2, the J gene TRBJ1-2; 9 positions match TRBD1. The germline gives CDR1 SGHAT, CDR2 FQNNGV. This CDR3 spans 12 amino acids. In nucleotides, the CDR3 is TGTGCCAGCAGCTTAGATGGACAGGGGAAAATCTTC. It specifies CASSLDGQGKIF.

The chain has TRBV2 and TRBJ1-5; D may be TRBD1 (6 bases). With 1 base removed from V and 7 bases from J, the gap between germline ends came to 17 bases. This CDR3 comprises 16 residues. Germline V CDR1 and CDR2: SNHLY, FYNNEI. The CDR3 sequence: CASSEESGAYGQPQHF. CDR3 sequence (DNA): TGTGCCAGCAGTGAAGAATCAGGGGCTTACGGACAGCCCCAGCATTTT.

This rearrangement joins TRBV6-5 to TRBJ2-1; possible D gene TRBD2, 6 bases. CDR3 size: 11 residues. The germline V gene encodes CDR1 MNHEY and CDR2 SVGAGI. V was clipped by 5 bases and J by 13 bases, with 12 bases between them. CDR3 bases: TGTGCCAGCAGTCGGGACTTGCGACAGTTCTTC. The encoded protein is CASSRDLRQFF.

The chain is built from TRBV6-5 and TRBJ1-1, with a tentative D call TRBD1 (6 bases). CDR1 and CDR2 from the germline V gene are MNHEY and SVGAGI. The CDR3 runs 13 residues. Trimming cost V 7 bases and J 3 bases, with 12 bases left between them. CDR3: CASIVNRDTEAFF. CDR3 in DNA: TGTGCCAGCATCGTCAACAGGGACACTGAAGCTTTCTTT.

The chain has TRBV5-1 and TRBJ2-5, with 10 bases that match TRBD2. Trimming at V came to 2 bases and at J to 5 bases, leaving 15 bases not matched to a gene. The germline gives CDR1 SGHRS, CDR2 YFSETQ. The length of the CDR3 is 18 residues. CDR3 amino acids: CASSLGLAEDERWETQYF. The DNA of the CDR3 is TGCGCCAGCAGCTTAGGACTAGCGGAGGACGAGAGGTGGGAGACCCAGTACTTC.

The chain combines TRBV20-1 with TRBJ2-7; a possible D gene is TRBD2 (6 bases). The germline V gene encodes CDR1 DFQATT and CDR2 SNEGSKA (reference sequence). Deletions cut 5 bases from V and 3 bases from J, with 8 bases between. The CDR3 totals 11 residues. The CDR3 sequence is CSAGLNYEQYF. CDR3 nucleotides: TGCAGTGCTGGACTAAACTACGAGCAGTACTTC.

The rearrangement joins TRBV10-3 to TRBJ2-1; TRBD1 is a possible D gene (5 bases). Per the germline V gene, CDR1 is ENHRY and CDR2 is SYGVKD. This CDR3 is built from 17 residues. Trimming took off 6 bases at V and 0 bases at J, with 18 bases between the two ends. This CDR3 reads CAISPRRGQPSYNEQFF. The CDR3 nucleotides read TGTGCCATCAGCCCTCGTAGGGGCCAACCCTCCTACAATGAGCAGTTCTTC.

The V gene is TRBV28, the J gene TRBJ1-2, with a possible D match to TRBD1 (6 bases). With 7 bases removed from V and 3 bases from J, the gap between germline ends came to 15 bases. The CDR3 loop spans 14 amino acids. The germline gives CDR1 MDHEN, CDR2 SYDVKM. Here the CDR3 reads CASIGPGVDYGYTF. As DNA, the CDR3 is TGTGCCAGCATCGGCCCAGGGGTGGACTATGGCTACACCTTC.

This clone was seen just once. This chain joins TRBV29-1 and TRBJ1-3; no clear D gene. The CDR3 totals 17 residues. Trimming cost V 1 base and J 0 bases, with 16 bases left between them. Germline V gene sequence: CDR1 SQVTM, CDR2 ANQGSEA. CDR3 DNA: TGCAGCGTTGAAGCTTCCCCGGAGGTACACTCTGGAAACACCATATATTTT. Protein sequence: CSVEASPEVHSGNTIYF. The full variable domain, rest sourced from reference TRBV29-1 and TRBJ1-3, is SAVISQKPSRDICQRGTSLTIQCQVDSQVTMMFWYRQQPGQSLTLIATANQGSEATYESGFVIDKFPISRPNLTFSTLTVSNMSPEDSSIYLCSVEASPEVHSGNTIYFGEGSWLTVV.

V gene TRBV28 combines with J gene TRBJ1-6; D gene uncertain. The V end lost 7 bases, the J end lost 13 bases, and 14 bases lay between the germline ends. The length of the CDR3 is 12 residues. The V gene's germline CDR1 is MDHEN and CDR2 SYDVKM. The CDR3 loop reads CASNSLARPLHF. The CDR3 nucleotides are TGTGCCAGCAACAGTCTGGCAAGGCCCCTCCACTTT. The variable domain in full, completed from reference TRBV28 and TRBJ1-6, reads DVKVTQSSRYLVKRTGEKVFLECVQDMDHENMFWYRQDPGLGLRLIYFSYDVKMKEKGDIPEGYSVSREKKERFSLILESASTNQTSMYLCASNSLARPLHFGNGTRLTVT.

The CDR3, as DNA: TGTGCTAGTGGTTTGCCCCTCCGGACTCCTTTCACAGATACGCAGTATTTT. Translation: CASGLPLRTPFTDTQYF. The V and J genes are TRBV12-5 and TRBJ2-3, with D possibly matching TRBD2 (5 bases). V lost 2 bases and J lost 2, with 17 bases in between. The CDR3 totals 17 residues. CDR1 LGHNT and CDR2 FRNRAP come from the germline V gene.

This clone appeared once. One end of the junction does not line up with germline, which may come from a read error. The V and J genes are TRBV7-9 and TRBJ2-3; D is undetermined. This CDR3 has 13 residues. The germline gives CDR1 SEHNR, CDR2 FQNEAQ (reference sequence). CDR3 nucleotides: TGCGCCAGCAGCTTAGGGCGCACAGATACGCAGTATTTT. It specifies CASSLGRTDTQYF.

This chain connects TRBV5-1 to TRBJ1-6, with TRBD1 matching over 7 bases. Germline lookup yields CDR1 SGHRS and CDR2 YFSETQ. Germline trimming cut 1 base from V and 5 bases from J; bases unmatched to any gene: 6. This CDR3 has 16 residues. The CDR3, as DNA: TGCGCCAGCAGCTTGTCAGGGGACAGTCATAATTCACCCCTCCACTTT. Translation gives CASSLSGDSHNSPLHF.

The chain joins TRBV5-6 to TRBJ2-1, with a weak D call TRBD1 (5 bases). V lost 5 bases, J lost 7 bases, and 16 bases lay in between. The CDR3 spans 14 residues. Germline assignment: CDR1 SGHDT and CDR2 YYEEEE. The CDR3 loop reads CASSFVGPGNEQFF. The CDR3 DNA reads as TGTGCCAGCAGTTTTGTGGGGCCAGGGAATGAGCAGTTCTTC. The full variable domain, completed using reference TRBV5-6 and TRBJ2-1, is DAGVTQSPTHLIKTRGQQVTLRCSPKSGHDTVSWYQQALGQGPQFIFQYYEEEERQRGNFPDRFSGHQFPNYSSELNVNALLLGDSALYLCASSFVGPGNEQFFGPGTRLTVL.

There are a few counts of this clone. The chain couples TRBV11-3 to TRBJ1-2; D uncertain. Germline V gene sequence: CDR1 SGHNT, CDR2 YENEEA. Trimming pared 2 bases from V and 0 bases from J, leaving 16 bases between. The CDR3 is 17 amino acids. CDR3: CASSLFSHPGSNYGYTF. The CDR3, as DNA: TGTGCCAGCAGCTTATTCTCCCACCCGGGATCTAACTATGGCTACACCTTC. The variable domain in full, completed from reference TRBV11-3 and TRBJ1-2, reads EAGVVQSPRYKIIEKKQPVAFWCNPISGHNTLYWYLQNLGQGPELLIRYENEEAVDDSQLPKDRFSAERLKGVDSTLKIQPAELGDSAVYLCASSLFSHPGSNYGYTFGSGTRLTVV.

This sequence joins TRBV27 and TRBJ2-2, with 9 bases aligning to TRBD2. The V segment lost 2 bases and the J segment 5 bases; nucleotides outside the gene matches: 6. The CDR3 spans 16 residues. In germline, CDR1 is MNHEY, CDR2 SMNVEV (reference sequence). In nucleotides, the CDR3 is TGTGCCAGCAGTTTAGCTCCTAGCGGGAAGACCGGGGAGCTGTTTTTT. It codes for CASSLAPSGKTGELFF.

This chain links TRBV27 with TRBJ1-2; 11 nucleotides align to TRBD1. There are 14 residues in the CDR3. The junction had 4 bases not matched to a gene; V was cut back by 6 bases and J by 4 bases. Per the germline V gene, CDR1 is MNHEY and CDR2 is SMNVEV (reference sequence). The CDR3 reads CASSGQGAFYGYTF. The CDR3 nucleotides are TGTGCCAGCAGCGGACAGGGGGCTTTCTATGGCTACACCTTC.

In DNA, the CDR3 is TGTGCCAGCAACCCCAACGAGGAGACAGATACGCAGTATTTT. Its translation: CASNPNEETDTQYF. The chain links TRBV6-2 or TRBV6-3 to TRBJ2-3, with unresolved D. Germline loops: CDR1 MNHEY, CDR2 SVGEGT. V was cut by 7 bases and J by 3 bases, with 14 bases left in between. The CDR3 has 14 amino acids.

The CDR3 DNA follows: TGTGCCAGCAGTTTGGGCGGGAGGAACATTCAGTACTTC. The encoded protein is CASSLGGRNIQYF. The gene calls are TRBV28 and TRBJ2-4; 8 bases align to TRBD2. CDR3 size: 13 residues. V shed 3 bases, J shed 7 bases, and the junction held 2 bases outside the gene matches. Germline lookup yields CDR1 MDHEN and CDR2 SYDVKM. The whole variable domain, filled in from reference TRBV28 and TRBJ2-4, reads DVKVTQSSRYLVKRTGEKVFLECVQDMDHENMFWYRQDPGLGLRLIYFSYDVKMKEKGDIPEGYSVSREKKERFSLILESASTNQTSMYLCASSLGGRNIQYFGAGTRLSVL.

The chain carries TRBV2 and TRBJ2-4; tentative D call: TRBD2 (7 bases). CDR1 and CDR2 from the germline V gene are SNHLY and FYNNEI. The CDR3 is 15 residues long. V lost 0 bases, J lost 11 bases, and 17 bases lay in between. This chain's CDR3 is CASSEAHGGLVLQYF. CDR3 DNA sequence: TGTGCCAGCAGTGAAGCGCACGGGGGGCTAGTGCTTCAGTACTTC.

This clone was detected once. The rearrangement uses TRBV6-2 or TRBV6-3 and TRBJ2-2; 12 positions match TRBD2. V trimming: 5 bases; J trimming: 1 base; junction bases outside the gene matches: 8. Germline CDR1 and CDR2: MNHEY and SVGEGT. CDR3 size: 18 residues. The DNA of the CDR3 is TGTGCCAGCAGTCCGACCGGACTAGCGGGGAAGAACACCGGGGAGCTGTTTTTT. Amino acids: CASSPTGLAGKNTGELFF.

This sequence joins TRBV12-3 or TRBV12-4 and TRBJ1-6; no reliable D call. The V end lost 6 bases, the J end lost 7 bases, and 10 bases lay between the germline ends. This CDR3 spans 13 amino acids. This chain's CDR3 is CASSRGGNSPLHF. Here the CDR3 DNA reads TGTGCCAGCAGCCGAGGCGGGAATTCACCCCTCCACTTT.

The rearrangement uses TRBV18 and TRBJ1-3; D not resolved. Trimming stripped 4 bases from V and 0 bases from J, with 13 bases between. This CDR3 is built from 16 residues. Germline values: CDR1 KGHSH, CDR2 LQKENI. This CDR3 reads CASSHNTAHSGNTIYF. The CDR3 bases are TGTGCCAGCTCACACAACACAGCTCACTCTGGAAACACCATATATTTT.

Comments on this clone: Sequence at one end of the junction differs from germline and may be a read error. The chain employs TRBV4-1 and TRBJ1-3; TRBD1 is a possible D gene (6 bases). This CDR3 spans 15 amino acids. The germline V gene encodes CDR1 MGHRA and CDR2 YSYEKL. DNA for the CDR3: TGCGCCAGCAACCAACCCGGACAGACTGGAAACACCATATATTTT. Translated, it gives CASNQPGQTGNTIYF.

This clone was picked up many times. V and J are TRBV11-1 and TRBJ1-5; D is perhaps TRBD1 (6 bases). With 4 bases removed from V and 7 bases from J, the gap between germline ends came to 11 bases. There are 13 residues in the CDR3. From germline, CDR1 is SGHAT and CDR2 FQDESV (reference sequence). The CDR3 bases are TGTGCCAGCAGCTCGTCAGGGGAGCAGCCCCAGCATTTT. It encodes CASSSSGEQPQHF.

The V call is TRBV7-9, the J call TRBJ2-1, with TRBD2 matching 11 bases. There are 15 residues in the CDR3. Losses at the gene ends were 0 bases for V and 12 bases for J; bases not matched to a gene: 7. The germline V gene encodes CDR1 SEHNR and CDR2 FQNEAQ (reference sequence). DNA of the CDR3: TGTGCCAGCAGCTTAGCCGCACTAGCGGGAGTCGCGCAGTTCTTC. Protein: CASSLAALAGVAQFF.